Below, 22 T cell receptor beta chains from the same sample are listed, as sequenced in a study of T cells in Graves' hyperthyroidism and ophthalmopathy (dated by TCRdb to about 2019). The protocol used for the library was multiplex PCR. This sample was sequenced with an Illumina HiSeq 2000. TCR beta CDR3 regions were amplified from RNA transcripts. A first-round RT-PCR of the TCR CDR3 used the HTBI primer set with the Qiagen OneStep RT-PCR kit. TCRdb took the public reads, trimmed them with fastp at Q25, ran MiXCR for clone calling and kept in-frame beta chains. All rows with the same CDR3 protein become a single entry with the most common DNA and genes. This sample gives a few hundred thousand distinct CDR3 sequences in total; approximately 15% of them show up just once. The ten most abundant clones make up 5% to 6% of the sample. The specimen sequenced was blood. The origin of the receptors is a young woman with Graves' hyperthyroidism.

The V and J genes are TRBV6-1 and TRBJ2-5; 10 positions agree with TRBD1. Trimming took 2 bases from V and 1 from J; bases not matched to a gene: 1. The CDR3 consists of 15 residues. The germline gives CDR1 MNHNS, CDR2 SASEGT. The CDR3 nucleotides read TGTGCCAGCAGTGAATGGACAGGGGGCCAAGAGACCCAGTACTTC. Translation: CASSEWTGGQETQYF.

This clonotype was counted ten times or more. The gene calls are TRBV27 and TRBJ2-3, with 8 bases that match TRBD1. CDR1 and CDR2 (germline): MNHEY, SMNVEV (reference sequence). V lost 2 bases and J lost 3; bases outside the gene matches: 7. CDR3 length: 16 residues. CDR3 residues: CASSLHQGAGTDTQYF. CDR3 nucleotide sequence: TGTGCCAGCAGTTTACACCAGGGGGCGGGGACAGATACGCAGTATTTT.

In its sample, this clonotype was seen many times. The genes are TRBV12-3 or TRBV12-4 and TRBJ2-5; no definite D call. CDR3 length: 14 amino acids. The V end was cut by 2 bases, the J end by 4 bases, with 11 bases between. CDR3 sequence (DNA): TGTGCCAGCAGTTTAAACCCGCATAGAGAGACCCAGTACTTC. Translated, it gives CASSLNPHRETQYF.

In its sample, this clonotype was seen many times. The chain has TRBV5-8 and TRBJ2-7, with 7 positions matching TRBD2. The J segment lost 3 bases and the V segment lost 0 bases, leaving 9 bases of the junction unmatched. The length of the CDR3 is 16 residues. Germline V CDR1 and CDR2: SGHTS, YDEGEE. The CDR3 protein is CASSLVVGLGNYEQYF. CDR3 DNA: TGTGCCAGCAGCTTGGTGGTTGGACTAGGAAACTACGAGCAGTACTTC.

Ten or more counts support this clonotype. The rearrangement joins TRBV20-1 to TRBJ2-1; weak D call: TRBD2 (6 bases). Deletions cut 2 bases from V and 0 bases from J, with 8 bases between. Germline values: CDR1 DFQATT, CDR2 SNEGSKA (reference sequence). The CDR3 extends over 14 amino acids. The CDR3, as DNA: TGCAGTGCTAGACTAGCGAGCTCCTACAATGAGCAGTTCTTC. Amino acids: CSARLASSYNEQFF.

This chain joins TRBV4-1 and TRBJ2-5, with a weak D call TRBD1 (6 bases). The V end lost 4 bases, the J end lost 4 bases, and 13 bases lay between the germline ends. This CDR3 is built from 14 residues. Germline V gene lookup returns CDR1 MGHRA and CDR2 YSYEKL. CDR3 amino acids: CASSPQTGGETQYF. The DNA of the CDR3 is TGCGCCAGCAGCCCGCAGACAGGAGGAGAGACCCAGTACTTC.

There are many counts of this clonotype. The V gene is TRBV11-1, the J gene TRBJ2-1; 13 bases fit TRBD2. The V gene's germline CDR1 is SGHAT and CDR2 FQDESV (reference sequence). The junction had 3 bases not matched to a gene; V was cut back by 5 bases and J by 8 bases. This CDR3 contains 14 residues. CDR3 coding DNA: TGTGCCAGCAGCCGACTAGCGGGAGGCCATGAGCAGTTCTTC. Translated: CASSRLAGGHEQFF.

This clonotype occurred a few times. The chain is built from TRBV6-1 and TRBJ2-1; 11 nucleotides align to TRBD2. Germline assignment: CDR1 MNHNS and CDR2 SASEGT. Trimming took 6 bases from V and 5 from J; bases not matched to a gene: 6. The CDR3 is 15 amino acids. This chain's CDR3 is CASRVAGGIDNEQFF. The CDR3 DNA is TGTGCCAGCAGAGTAGCGGGAGGGATAGACAATGAGCAGTTCTTC.

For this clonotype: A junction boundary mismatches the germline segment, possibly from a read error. The CDR3 loop is CASSQGVTSGRGRSSYNKQFF. The CDR3 coding sequence is TGTGCCAGCAGCCAAGGGGTCACTAGCGGGAGAGGGAGATCCTCATACAATAAGCAGTTCTTC. The V gene is TRBV3-1, the J gene TRBJ2-1, with 11 bases that match TRBD2. This CDR3 is 21 amino acids long. Germline V lookup: CDR1 LGHDT, CDR2 YNNKEL (reference sequence).

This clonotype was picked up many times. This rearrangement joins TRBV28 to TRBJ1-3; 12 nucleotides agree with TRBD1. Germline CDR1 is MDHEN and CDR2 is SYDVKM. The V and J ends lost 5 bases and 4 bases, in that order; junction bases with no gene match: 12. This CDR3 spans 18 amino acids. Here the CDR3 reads CASSDTGTGGSRGNTIYF. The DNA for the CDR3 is TGTGCCAGCAGTGATACCGGGACAGGGGGCAGTAGGGGAAACACCATATATTTT.

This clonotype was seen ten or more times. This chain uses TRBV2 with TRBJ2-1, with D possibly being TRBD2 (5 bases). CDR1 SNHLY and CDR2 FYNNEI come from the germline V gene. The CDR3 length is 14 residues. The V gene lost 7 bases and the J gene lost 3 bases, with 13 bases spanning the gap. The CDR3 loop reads CASTPLAGYNEQFF. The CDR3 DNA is TGTGCCAGCACCCCGCTGGCGGGCTACAATGAGCAGTTCTTC. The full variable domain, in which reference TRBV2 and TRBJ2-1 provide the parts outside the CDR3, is EPEVTQTPSHQVTQMGQEVILRCVPISNHLYFYWYRQILGQKVEFLVSFYNNEISEKSEIFDDQFSVERPDGSNFTLKIRSTKLEDSAMYFCASTPLAGYNEQFFGPGTRLTVL.

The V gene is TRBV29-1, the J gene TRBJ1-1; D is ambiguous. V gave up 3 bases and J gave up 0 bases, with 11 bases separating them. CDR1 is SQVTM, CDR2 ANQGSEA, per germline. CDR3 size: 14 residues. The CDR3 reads CSVEVQSMNTEAFF. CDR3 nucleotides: TGCAGCGTTGAGGTACAGTCCATGAACACTGAAGCTTTCTTT.

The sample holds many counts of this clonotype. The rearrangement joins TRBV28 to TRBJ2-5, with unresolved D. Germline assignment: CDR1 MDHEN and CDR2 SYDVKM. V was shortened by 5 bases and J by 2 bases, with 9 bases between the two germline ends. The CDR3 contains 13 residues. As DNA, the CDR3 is TGTGCCAGCAGTAGAGCTGATCAAGAGACCCAGTACTTC. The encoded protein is CASSRADQETQYF.

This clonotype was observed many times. CDR3 loop: CASSLQDSYGYTF. CDR3 nucleotide sequence: TGCGCCAGCAGCCTCCAGGACAGCTATGGCTACACCTTC. V is TRBV5-1 and J is TRBJ1-2; TRBD1 might be the D (6 bases). Trimming removed 4 bases from V and 4 bases from J, with 11 bases in between. Per germline, CDR1 SGHRS and CDR2 YFSETQ. CDR3 length: 13 residues.

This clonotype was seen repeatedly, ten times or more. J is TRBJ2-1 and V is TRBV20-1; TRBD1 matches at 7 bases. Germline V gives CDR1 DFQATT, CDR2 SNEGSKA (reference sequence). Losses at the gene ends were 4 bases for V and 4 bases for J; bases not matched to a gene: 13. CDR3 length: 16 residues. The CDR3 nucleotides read TGCAGTGCTACTACCTCGGACAGGATAACGTACAATGAGCAGTTCTTC. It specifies CSATTSDRITYNEQFF.

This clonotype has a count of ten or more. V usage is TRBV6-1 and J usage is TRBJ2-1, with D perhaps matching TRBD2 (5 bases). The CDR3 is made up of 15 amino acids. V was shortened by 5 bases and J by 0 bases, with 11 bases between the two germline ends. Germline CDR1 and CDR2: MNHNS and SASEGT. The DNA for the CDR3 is TGTGCCAGCAGTCGAGGACTGGGCTCCTACAATGAGCAGTTCTTC. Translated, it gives CASSRGLGSYNEQFF.

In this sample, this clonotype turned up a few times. CDR3 sequence reads: CASSQGLTSGNTIYF. CDR3 sequence (DNA): TGTGCCAGCAGCCAAGGACTGACCTCTGGAAACACCATATATTTT. The rearrangement links TRBV3-1 to TRBJ1-3, with D uncertain. The CDR3 loop spans 15 amino acids. Trimming took off 1 base at V and 0 bases at J, with 7 bases between the two ends. Germline assignment: CDR1 LGHDT and CDR2 YNNKEL (reference sequence).

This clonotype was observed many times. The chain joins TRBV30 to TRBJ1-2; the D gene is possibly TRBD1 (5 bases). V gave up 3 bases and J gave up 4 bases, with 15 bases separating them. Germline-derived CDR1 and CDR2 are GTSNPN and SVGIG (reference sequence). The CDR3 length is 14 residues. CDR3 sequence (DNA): TGTGCCTGGAGGGTCCCAGGTAGGGGCTATGGCTACACCTTC. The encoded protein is CAWRVPGRGYGYTF.

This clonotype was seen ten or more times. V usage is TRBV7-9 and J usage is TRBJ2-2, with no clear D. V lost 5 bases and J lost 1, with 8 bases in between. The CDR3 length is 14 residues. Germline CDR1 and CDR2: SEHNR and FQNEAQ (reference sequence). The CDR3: CASSHRMNTGELFF. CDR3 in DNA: TGTGCCAGCAGCCACCGGATGAACACCGGGGAGCTGTTTTTT.

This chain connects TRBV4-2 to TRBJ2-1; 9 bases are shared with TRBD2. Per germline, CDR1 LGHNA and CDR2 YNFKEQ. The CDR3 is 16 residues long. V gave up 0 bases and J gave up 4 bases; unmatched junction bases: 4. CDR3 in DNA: TGTGCCAGCAGCCAAGATGGACTAGCGACTTACAATGAGCAGTTCTTC. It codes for CASSQDGLATYNEQFF.

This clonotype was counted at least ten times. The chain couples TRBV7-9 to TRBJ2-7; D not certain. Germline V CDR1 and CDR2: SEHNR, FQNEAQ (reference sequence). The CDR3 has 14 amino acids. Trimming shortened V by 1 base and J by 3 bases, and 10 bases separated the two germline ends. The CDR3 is CASSLGPGYYEQYF. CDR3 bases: TGTGCCAGCAGCTTAGGTCCAGGCTACTACGAGCAGTACTTC.

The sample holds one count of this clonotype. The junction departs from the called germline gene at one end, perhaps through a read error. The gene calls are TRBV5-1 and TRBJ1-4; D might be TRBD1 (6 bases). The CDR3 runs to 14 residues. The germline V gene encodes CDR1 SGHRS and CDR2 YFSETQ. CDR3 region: CASSLGQANEKLVF. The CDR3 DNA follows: TGCGCCAGCAGCTTGGGACAGGCTAATGAAAAACTGGTTTTT. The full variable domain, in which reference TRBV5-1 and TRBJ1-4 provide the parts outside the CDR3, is KAGVTQTPRYLIKTRGQQVTLSCSPISGHRSVSWYQQTPGQGLQFLFEYFSETQRNKGNFPGRFSGRQFSNSRSEMNVSTLELGDSALYLCASSLGQANEKLVFGSGTQLSVL.